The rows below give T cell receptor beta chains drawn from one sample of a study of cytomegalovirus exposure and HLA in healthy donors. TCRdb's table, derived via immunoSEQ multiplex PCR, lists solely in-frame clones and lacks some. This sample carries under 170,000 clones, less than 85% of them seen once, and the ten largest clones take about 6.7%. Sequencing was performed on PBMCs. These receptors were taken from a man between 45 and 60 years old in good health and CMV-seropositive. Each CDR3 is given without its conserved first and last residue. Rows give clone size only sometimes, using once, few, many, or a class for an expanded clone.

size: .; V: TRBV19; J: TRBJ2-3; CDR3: ASSPLRSDVTDTQY
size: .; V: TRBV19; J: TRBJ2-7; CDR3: ASSPLRGIYEQY
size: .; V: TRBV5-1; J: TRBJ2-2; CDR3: APRAIGKSGELF
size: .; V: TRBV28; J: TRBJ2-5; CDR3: ASSLGGTGFQETQY
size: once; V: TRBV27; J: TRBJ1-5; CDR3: ASSLKQGQPQH
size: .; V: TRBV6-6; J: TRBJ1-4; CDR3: ASYEGGGGNEKLF
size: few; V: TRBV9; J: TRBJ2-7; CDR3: ASSKDSGPTYEQY
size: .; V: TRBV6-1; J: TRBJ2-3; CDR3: ASSEALSGGSTDTQY
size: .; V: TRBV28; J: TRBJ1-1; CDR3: ASSMGQGSGVTEAF
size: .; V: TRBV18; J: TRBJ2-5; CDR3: ASSSTGNQETQY
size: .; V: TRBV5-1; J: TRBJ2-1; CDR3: ASSLVGTSSYNEQF
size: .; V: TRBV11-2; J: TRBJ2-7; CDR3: ASRIPGQGTYEQY
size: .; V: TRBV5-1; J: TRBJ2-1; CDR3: ASSLEGESYNEQF
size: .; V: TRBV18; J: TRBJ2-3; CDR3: ASSPTQDSTDTQY
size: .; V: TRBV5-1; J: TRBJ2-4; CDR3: ASAKTVEDIQY
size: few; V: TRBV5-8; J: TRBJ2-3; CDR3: ASSSGTSGRISDTQY
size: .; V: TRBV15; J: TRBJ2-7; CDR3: ATSTPGGRPYEQY
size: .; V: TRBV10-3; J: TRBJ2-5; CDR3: AITGGLGETQY